Listed here is a single TCR beta chain. V was trimmed by 1 base and J by 3 bases, leaving 12 bases between them. CDR3 length: 15 amino acids. Germline V gives CDR1 SNHLY, CDR2 FYNNEI. This record belongs to a study of cytomegalovirus exposure and HLA in healthy donors. Profiled with immunoSEQ multiplex PCR; TCRdb holds only in-frame clones, not every one. The sample has about 43,000 clones; about 93% are singletons. Specimen: PBMCs. This receptor was identified in a young man in good health and CMV-seronegative. V gene TRBV2 combines with J gene TRBJ1-1; D might be TRBD1 (5 bases). CDR3 residues: CASSEGGRVDTEAFF. CDR3 nucleotides: TGTGCCAGCAGTGAAGGGGGCAGGGTAGACACTGAAGCTTTCTTT.